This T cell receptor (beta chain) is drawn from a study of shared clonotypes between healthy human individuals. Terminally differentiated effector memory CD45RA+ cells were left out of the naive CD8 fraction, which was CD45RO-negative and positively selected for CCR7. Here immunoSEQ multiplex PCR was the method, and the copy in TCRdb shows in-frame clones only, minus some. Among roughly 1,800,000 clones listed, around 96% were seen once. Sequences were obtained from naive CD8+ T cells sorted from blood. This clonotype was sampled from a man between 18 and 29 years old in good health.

The CDR3 reads CASSQETGLAVEQYF. The CDR3 nucleotides are TGCGCCAGCAGCCAAGAAACGGGACTAGCGGTCGAGCAGTACTTC. The J gene is TRBJ2-7, the V gene TRBV4-1; the match to TRBD2 covers 11 bases. The CDR3 covers 15 residues. The germline V gene has CDR1 MGHRA and CDR2 YSYEKL. V gave up 0 bases and J gave up 6 bases; unmatched junction bases: 4.